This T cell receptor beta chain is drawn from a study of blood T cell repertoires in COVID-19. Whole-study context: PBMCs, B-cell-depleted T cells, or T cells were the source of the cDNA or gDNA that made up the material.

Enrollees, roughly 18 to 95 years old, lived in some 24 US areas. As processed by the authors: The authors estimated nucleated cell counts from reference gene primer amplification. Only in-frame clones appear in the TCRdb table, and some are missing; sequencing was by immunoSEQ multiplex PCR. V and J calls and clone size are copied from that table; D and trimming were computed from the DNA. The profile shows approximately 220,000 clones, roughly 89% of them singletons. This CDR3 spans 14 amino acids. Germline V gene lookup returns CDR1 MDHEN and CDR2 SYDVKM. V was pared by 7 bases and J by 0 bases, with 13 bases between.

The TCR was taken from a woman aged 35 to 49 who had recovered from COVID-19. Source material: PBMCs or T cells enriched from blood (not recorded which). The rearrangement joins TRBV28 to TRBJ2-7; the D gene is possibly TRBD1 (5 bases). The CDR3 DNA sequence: TGTGCCAGCACCCCCAGGGCGACCTCCTACGAGCAGTACGTC. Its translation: CASTPRATSYEQYV.